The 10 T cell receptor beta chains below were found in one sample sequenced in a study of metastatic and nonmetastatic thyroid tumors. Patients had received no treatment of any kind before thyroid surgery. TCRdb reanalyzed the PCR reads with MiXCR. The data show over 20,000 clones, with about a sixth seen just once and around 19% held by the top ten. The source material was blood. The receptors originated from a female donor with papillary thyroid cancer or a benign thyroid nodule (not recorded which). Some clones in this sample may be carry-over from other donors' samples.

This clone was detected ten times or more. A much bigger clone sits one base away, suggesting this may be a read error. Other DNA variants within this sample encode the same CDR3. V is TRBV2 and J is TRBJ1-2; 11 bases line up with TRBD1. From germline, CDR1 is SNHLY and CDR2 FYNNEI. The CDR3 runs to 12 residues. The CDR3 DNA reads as TGTACCAGTGGGACAGGGGGCTATGGCTACACCTTC. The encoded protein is CTSGTGGYGYTF.

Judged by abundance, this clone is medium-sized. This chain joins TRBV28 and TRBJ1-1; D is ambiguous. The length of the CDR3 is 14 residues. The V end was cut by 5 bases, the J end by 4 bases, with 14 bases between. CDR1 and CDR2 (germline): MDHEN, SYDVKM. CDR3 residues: CASSGYKAGTEAFF. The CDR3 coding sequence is TGTGCCAGCAGTGGGTACAAGGCTGGCACTGAAGCTTTCTTT.

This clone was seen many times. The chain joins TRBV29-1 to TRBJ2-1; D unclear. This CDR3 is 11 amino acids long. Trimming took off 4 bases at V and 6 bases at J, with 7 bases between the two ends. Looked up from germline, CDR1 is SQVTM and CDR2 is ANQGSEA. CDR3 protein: CSVGQANEQFF. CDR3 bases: TGCAGCGTTGGTCAGGCCAATGAGCAGTTCTTC.

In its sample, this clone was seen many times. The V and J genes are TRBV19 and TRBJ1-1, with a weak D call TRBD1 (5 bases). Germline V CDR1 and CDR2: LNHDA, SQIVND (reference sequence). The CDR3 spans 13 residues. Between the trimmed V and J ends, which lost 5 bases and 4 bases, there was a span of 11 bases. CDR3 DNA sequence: TGTGCCAGTAGTCCTGGGACTGCCACTGAAGCTTTCTTT. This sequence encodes CASSPGTATEAFF.

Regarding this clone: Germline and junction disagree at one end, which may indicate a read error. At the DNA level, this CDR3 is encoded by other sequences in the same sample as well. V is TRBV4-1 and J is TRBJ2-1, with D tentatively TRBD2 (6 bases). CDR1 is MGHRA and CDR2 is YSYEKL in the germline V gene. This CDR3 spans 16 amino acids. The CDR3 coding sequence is TGCGCTAGCAGCCAAGATATGGGACTTTCTCGGGGTGAGCAGTTCTTC. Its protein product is CASSQDMGLSRGEQFF.

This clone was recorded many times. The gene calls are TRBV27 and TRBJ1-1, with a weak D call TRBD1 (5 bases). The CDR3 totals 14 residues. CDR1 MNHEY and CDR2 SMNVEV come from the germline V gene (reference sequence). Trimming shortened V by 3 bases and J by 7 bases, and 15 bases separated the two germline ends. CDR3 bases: TGTGCCAGCAGTTTTCCCCCCGGGCAGGGTGAAGCTTTCTTT. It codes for CASSFPPGQGEAFF.

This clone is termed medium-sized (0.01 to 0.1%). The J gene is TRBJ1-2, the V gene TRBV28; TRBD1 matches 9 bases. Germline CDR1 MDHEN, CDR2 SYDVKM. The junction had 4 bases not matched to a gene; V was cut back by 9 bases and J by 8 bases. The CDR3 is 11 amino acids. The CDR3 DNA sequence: TGTGCCAGTGGGACAGGGATAGGCTACACCTTC. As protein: CASGTGIGYTF.

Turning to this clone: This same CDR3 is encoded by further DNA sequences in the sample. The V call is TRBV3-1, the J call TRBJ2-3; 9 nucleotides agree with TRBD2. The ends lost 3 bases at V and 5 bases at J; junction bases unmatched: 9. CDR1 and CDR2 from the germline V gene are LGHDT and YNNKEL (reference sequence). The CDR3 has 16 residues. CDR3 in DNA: TGTGCCAGCAGCCAGGGACTAGCAGGGGGGATAGATACGCAGTATTTT. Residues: CASSQGLAGGIDTQYF.

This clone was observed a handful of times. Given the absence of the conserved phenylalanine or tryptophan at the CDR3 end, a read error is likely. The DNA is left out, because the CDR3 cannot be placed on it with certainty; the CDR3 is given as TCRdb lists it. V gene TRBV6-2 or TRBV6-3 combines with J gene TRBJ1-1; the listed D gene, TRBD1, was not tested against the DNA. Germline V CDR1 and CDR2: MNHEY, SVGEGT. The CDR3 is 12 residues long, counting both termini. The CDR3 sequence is CAISFVPGPLPG.

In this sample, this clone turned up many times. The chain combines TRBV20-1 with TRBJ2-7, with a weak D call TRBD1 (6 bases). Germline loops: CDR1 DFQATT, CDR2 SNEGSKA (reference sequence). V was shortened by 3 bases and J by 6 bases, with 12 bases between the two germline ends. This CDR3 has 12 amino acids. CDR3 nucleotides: TGCAGTGCTAGCCTCACAGGGCGCGAGCAGTACTTC. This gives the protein CSASLTGREQYF.